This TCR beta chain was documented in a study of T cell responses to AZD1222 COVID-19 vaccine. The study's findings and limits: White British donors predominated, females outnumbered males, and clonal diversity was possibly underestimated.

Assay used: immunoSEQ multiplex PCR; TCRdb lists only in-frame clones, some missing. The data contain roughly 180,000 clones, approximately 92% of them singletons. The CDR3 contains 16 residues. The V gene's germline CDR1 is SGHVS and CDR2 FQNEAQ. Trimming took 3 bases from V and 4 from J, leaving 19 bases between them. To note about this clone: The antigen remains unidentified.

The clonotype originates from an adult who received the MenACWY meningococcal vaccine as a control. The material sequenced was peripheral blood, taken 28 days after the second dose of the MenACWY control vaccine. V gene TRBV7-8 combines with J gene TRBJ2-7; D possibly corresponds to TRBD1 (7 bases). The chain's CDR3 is CASSLSLGQGGYEQYF. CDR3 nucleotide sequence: TGTGCCAGCAGCTTGTCTCTCGGGCAGGGGGGTTACGAGCAGTACTTC.